This T cell receptor (beta chain) was sequenced in a study of T cell responses to AZD1222 COVID-19 vaccine. Study-level points and caveats: CD4 TCRs linked to vaccination spanned spike, dominating at 160-218 and 743-854. Nearly half of spike-specific TCRs reportedly target unmutated variant regions.

Measured with immunoSEQ multiplex PCR; TCRdb has only the in-frame clones, and not every one. The repertoire includes around 160,000 clones, about nine tenths of them detected once, and around 2.8% sits in the top ten. From germline, CDR1 is WNHNN and CDR2 SYGVQD (reference sequence). This CDR3 comprises 19 residues. Trimming took 3 bases from V and 2 from J; bases not matched to a gene: 12. A note on this clone: The antigen remains undetermined.

The material sequenced was peripheral blood, taken on day 0 of MenACWY control vaccination. The sequence came from an adult in good health. This chain connects TRBV10-1 to TRBJ2-6, with 8 positions matching TRBD2. Here the CDR3 DNA reads TGCGCCAGCAGTGAAGCGCGGGAGGCCCCAAAGCCTGGGGCCAACGTCCTGACTTTC. Translating it yields CASSEAREAPKPGANVLTF.